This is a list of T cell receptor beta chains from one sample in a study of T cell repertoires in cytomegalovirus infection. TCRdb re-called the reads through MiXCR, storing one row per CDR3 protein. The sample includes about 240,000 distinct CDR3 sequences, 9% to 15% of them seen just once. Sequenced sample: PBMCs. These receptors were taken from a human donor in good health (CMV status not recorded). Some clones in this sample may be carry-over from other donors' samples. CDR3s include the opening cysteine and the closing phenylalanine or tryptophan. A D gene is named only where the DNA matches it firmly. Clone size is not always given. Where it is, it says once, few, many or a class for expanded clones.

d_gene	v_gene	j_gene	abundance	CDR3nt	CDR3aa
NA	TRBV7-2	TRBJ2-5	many	TGTGCCAGCAGCTTAGACTTGGGAAATCAAGAGACCCAGTACTTC	CASSLDLGNQETQYF
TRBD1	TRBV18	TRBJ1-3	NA	TGTGCCAGCTCACCACGGACAGGCCGCAGCTCTGGAAACACCATATATTTT	CASSPRTGRSSGNTIYF
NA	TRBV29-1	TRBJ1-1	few	TGCAGCGTTGAAGAGGGAGGGGGAAGAACTGAAGCTTTCTTT	CSVEEGGGRTEAFF
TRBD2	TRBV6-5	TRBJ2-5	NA	TGTGCCAGCAGGCAAACGCGACTAGCAGAGACCCAGTACTTC	CASRQTRLAETQYF
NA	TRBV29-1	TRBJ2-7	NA	TGCAGCGTCGCGGGCCGGGGTGCTCCCTACGAGCAGTACTTC	CSVAGRGAPYEQYF
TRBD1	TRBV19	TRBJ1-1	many	TGTGCCAGTACCTTGACAGGGGAGAACACTGAAGCTTTCTTT	CASTLTGENTEAFF
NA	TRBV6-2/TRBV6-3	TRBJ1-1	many	TGTGCCAGCACCATAACACTGAACACTGAAGCTTTCTTT	CASTITLNTEAFF
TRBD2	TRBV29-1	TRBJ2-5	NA	TGCAGCGTTGTACTAGCGGGAGTGCGGGAGACCCAGTACTTC	CSVVLAGVRETQYF
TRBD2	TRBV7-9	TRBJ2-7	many	TGTGCCAGCCCCAGCGGGAGAAAGTACTTC	CASPSGRKYF
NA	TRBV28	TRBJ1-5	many	TGTGCCAGCTTGGACAGCCTCCTCAATCAGCCCCAGCATTTT	CASLDSLLNQPQHF
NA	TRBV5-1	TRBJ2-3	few	TGCGCCAGCAGCTTGGACTTGGCAGATACGCAGTATTTT	CASSLDLADTQYF